The 19 T cell receptor beta chains below were found in one sample sequenced in a study of T-cell reconstitution after alpha-beta-depleted transplantation in children (dated by TCRdb to 2015 to 2016). The library relied on PCR. The instrument was an Illumina HiSeq 2500. TCR library preparation used molecular barcoding, with unique molecular identifiers applied to normalize quantification of the TCRbeta repertoire. TCRdb itself trimmed the public reads at Q25 with fastp, ran MiXCR and retained productive beta chains. Identical CDR3 proteins give one entry, which carries the most common genes and DNA. A total of a few hundred thousand distinct CDR3 sequences appear in this sample, more than 20% of them only once. The top ten constitute about 35% of the sample. The treatment or condition label for this specimen denotes: allogeneic hematopoietic cell transplantation with graft depleted of TCRalphabeta T cells and CD19 B cells.

This sample comprised PBMCs, obtained before TCRalphabeta/CD19-depleted stem cell transplant. The source of these receptors is a boy less than two years old with Wiskott-Aldrich syndrome, due to receive a stem cell transplant.

V usage is TRBV10-2 and J usage is TRBJ2-5; 9 nucleotides line up with TRBD1. CDR3 length equals 16 residues. Unmatched junction bases numbered 8, after V lost 3 bases and J lost 3 bases. Germline CDR1 and CDR2: WSHSY and SAAADI. The CDR3 spells CASSDLDRGVEETQYF. CDR3 nucleotides: TGCGCCAGCAGTGACTTGGACAGGGGAGTGGAAGAGACCCAGTACTTC.

The CDR3 reads CASSPRNILGGSYNEQFF. CDR3 DNA sequence: TGTGCCTCCTCCCCCCGCAACATTCTAGGAGGCTCCTACAATGAGCAGTTCTTC. This sequence joins TRBV7-4 and TRBJ2-1, with D possibly being TRBD2 (5 bases). CDR1 is SGHVT and CDR2 is SQSDAQ in the germline V gene. Trimming took off 11 bases at V and 0 bases at J, with 26 bases between the two ends. The CDR3 has 18 amino acids.

The chain links TRBV7-2 to TRBJ1-4; the D gene is possibly TRBD1 (6 bases). This CDR3 is built from 16 residues. V lost 1 base, J lost 4 bases, and 13 bases lay in between. The germline V gene encodes CDR1 SGHTA and CDR2 FQGNSA. The CDR3 nucleotides are TGTGCCAGCAGCTTAGGGGCAGGGGTCTTTAATGAAAAACTGTTTTTT. Translated: CASSLGAGVFNEKLFF.

This clonotype was picked up a small number of times. The CDR3 here is CASSKTGSPYEQYF. The CDR3 DNA is TGCGCCAGCAGCAAAACAGGGTCCCCCTACGAGCAGTACTTC. The chain employs TRBV5-1 and TRBJ2-7; D possibly corresponds to TRBD1 (6 bases). Trimming shortened V by 4 bases and J by 2 bases, and 13 bases separated the two germline ends. The CDR3 consists of 14 residues. Germline V gives CDR1 SGHRS, CDR2 YFSETQ.

V gene TRBV6-1 combines with J gene TRBJ1-2; 12 bases match TRBD1. After removal of 8 bases from V and 5 bases from J, the junction contained 9 bases not matched to a gene. There are 15 residues in the CDR3. The germline V gene has CDR1 MNHNS and CDR2 SASEGT. CDR3 bases: TGTGCCAGCTGCGCCGGGACAGGGGGCGCTTATGGCTACACCTTC. Translated: CASCAGTGGAYGYTF.

This rearrangement joins TRBV9 to TRBJ2-1, with D possibly being TRBD2 (5 bases). Germline V lookup: CDR1 SGDLS, CDR2 YYNGEE. V was clipped by 3 bases and J by 7 bases, with 14 bases between them. CDR3 length: 14 amino acids. CDR3 bases: TGTGCCAGCAGCGAGGCCGGGAAGCTGAATGAGCAGTTCTTC. Translation gives CASSEAGKLNEQFF.

This clonotype was detected a few times. The CDR3 is CASSEFGTTYEQYF. As DNA, the CDR3 is TGCGCCAGCAGTGAGTTCGGGACCACCTACGAGCAGTACTTC. The chain uses TRBV10-2 and TRBJ2-7; D might be TRBD1 or TRBD2, each matching 5 bases. Trimming shortened V by 1 base and J by 2 bases, and 9 bases separated the two germline ends. The CDR3 is made up of 14 amino acids. Germline CDR1 WSHSY, CDR2 SAAADI.

This clonotype was counted only a few times. The chain employs TRBV4-2 and TRBJ1-4, with D hard to call. Germline V gene data show CDR1 as LGHNA and CDR2 as YNFKEQ. This CDR3 comprises 14 residues. V lost 1 base and J 8 bases, leaving 11 bases between the germline ends. CDR3 in DNA: TGTGCCAGCAGCCAAGGCCAGGAGGACGAAAAACTGTTTTTT. It encodes CASSQGQEDEKLFF.

This clonotype came up a few times. This chain links TRBV5-1 with TRBJ1-1; TRBD1 matches at 8 bases. J lost 0 bases, V lost 4 bases, and 8 bases had no gene match. CDR1 and CDR2 from the germline V gene are SGHRS and YFSETQ. CDR3 length: 16 residues. The CDR3 loop reads CASSPWTGRLNTEAFF. CDR3 nucleotide sequence: TGCGCCAGCAGCCCCTGGACAGGGAGATTGAACACTGAAGCTTTCTTT.

This clonotype was counted ten times or more. The chain uses TRBV28 and TRBJ2-7; no firm D call. Germline CDR1 reads MDHEN; CDR2 reads SYDVKM. The CDR3 runs to 11 residues. V lost 6 bases, J lost 1 base, and 4 bases lay in between. The CDR3 DNA reads as TGTGCCAGCAGGACTTCCTACGAGCAGTACTTC. This sequence encodes CASRTSYEQYF.

This clonotype was seen a few times. The chain joins TRBV20-1 to TRBJ2-1, with 8 bases identical to TRBD2. The CDR3 runs to 16 residues. CDR1 DFQATT and CDR2 SNEGSKA come from the germline V gene (reference sequence). V lost 3 bases to trimming and J lost 0 bases; unmatched junction nucleotides: 7. Written as DNA, the CDR3 is TGCAGTGCTAGTGTTTGGCTAGCGGGCTCCTACAATGAGCAGTTCTTC. Translation gives CSASVWLAGSYNEQFF.

This clonotype has only a few counts. The chain uses TRBV28 and TRBJ2-3, with a weak D call TRBD1 (6 bases). The CDR3 sequence is 14 residues long. Germline CDR1 and CDR2: MDHEN and SYDVKM. Trimming took off 3 bases at V and 11 bases at J, with 18 bases between the two ends. As DNA, the CDR3 is TGTGCCAGCAGTTTTTTCGGGACACGCGAAGAGCAGTATTTT. This gives the protein CASSFFGTREEQYF.

The sample holds many counts of this clonotype. A junction end diverges from the germline sequence, so it may reflect a read error. The genes are TRBV5-1 and TRBJ2-7, with D perhaps matching TRBD1 or TRBD2 (5 bases each). Germline-derived CDR1 and CDR2 are SGHRS and YFSETQ. The CDR3 covers 14 residues. The CDR3 here is CASSLGTASYEQYF. The DNA for the CDR3 is TGTGCCAGCAGCTTAGGGACGGCGAGCTACGAGCAGTACTTC.

This clonotype has a handful of counts. The rearrangement joins TRBV5-1 to TRBJ2-1; D is ambiguous. This CDR3 is 17 amino acids long. CDR1 and CDR2 from the germline V gene are SGHRS and YFSETQ. Trimming left V 0 bases short and J 0 bases short, with 13 bases between. Written as DNA, the CDR3 is TGCGCCAGCAGCTTGGTCCTCGTCGCGTCCTCCTACAATGAGCAGTTCTTC. It translates to CASSLVLVASSYNEQFF.

The J gene is TRBJ2-1, the V gene TRBV12-3 or TRBV12-4, with 7 bases identical to TRBD2. The CDR3 runs to 13 residues. Trimming cost V 11 bases and J 10 bases; bases outside gene matches: 14. The CDR3 loop reads CADQRRGSGEQFF. DNA for the CDR3: TGTGCCGACCAACGGCGGGGGTCTGGCGAGCAGTTCTTC.

This clonotype was detected only a few times. The CDR3 is CSVKRDQETQYF. The CDR3 region has the DNA TGCAGCGTCAAGCGGGACCAAGAGACCCAGTACTTC. The chain joins TRBV29-1 to TRBJ2-5, with D tentatively TRBD2 (6 bases). Trimming stripped 6 bases from V and 0 bases from J, with 8 bases between. Germline V CDR1 and CDR2: SQVTM, ANQGSEA. The CDR3 covers 12 residues. Looking up the rest from reference TRBV29-1 and TRBJ2-5 gives the full variable domain: SAVISQKPSRDICQRGTSLTIQCQVDSQVTMMFWYRQQPGQSLTLIATANQGSEATYESGFVIDKFPISRPNLTFSTLTVSNMSPEDSSIYLCSVKRDQETQYFGPGTRLLVL.

Only a few counts were recorded for this clonotype. The chain joins TRBV5-1 to TRBJ2-5; D is unresolved. V dropped 4 bases and J dropped 4 bases, with 11 bases sitting between them. This CDR3 comprises 13 residues. The germline CDR1 and CDR2 sequences are SGHRS and YFSETQ. The CDR3 DNA sequence: TGCGCCAGCAGCCCACAGTTGGGAGAGACCCAGTACTTC. Translation gives CASSPQLGETQYF.

The sample holds a few counts of this clonotype. The rearrangement uses TRBV7-9 and TRBJ2-1; 10 bases match TRBD2. The V and J ends lost 4 bases and 0 bases, in that order; junction bases with no gene match: 6. CDR1 SEHNR and CDR2 FQNEAQ come from the germline V gene (reference sequence). The CDR3 runs to 17 residues. The CDR3 protein is CASSYTSGVSSYNEQFF. The CDR3 region has the DNA TGTGCCAGCAGCTACACTAGCGGGGTCAGCTCCTACAATGAGCAGTTCTTC. Full variable domain (missing parts from reference TRBV7-9 and TRBJ2-1): DTGVSQNPRHKITKRGQNVTFRCDPISEHNRLYWYRQTLGQGPEFLTYFQNEAQLEKSRLLSDRFSAERPKGSFSTLEIQRTEQGDSAMYLCASSYTSGVSSYNEQFFGPGTRLTVL.

This clonotype was counted between two and nine times. V is TRBV20-1 and J is TRBJ2-5; possible D gene TRBD2, 5 bases. V was pared by 1 base and J by 4 bases, with 10 bases between. Germline-derived CDR1 and CDR2 are DFQATT and SNEGSKA (reference sequence). The CDR3 loop spans 13 amino acids. Here the CDR3 reads CSARVTSRETQYF. The CDR3 DNA reads as TGCAGTGCTAGAGTAACTAGTCGAGAGACCCAGTACTTC.